Listed below are T cell receptor beta chains from one sample, sequenced in a study of shared clonotypes between healthy human individuals. TCRdb's copy holds only in-frame clones and misses some; the assay was immunoSEQ multiplex PCR. The sample consists of over a million clones, around 97% of them appearing once. Input material: naive CD4+ T cells sorted from blood. The receptors here all came from a man aged 25 to 40 in good health. The CDR3 runs from the conserved cysteine through the conserved F or W. D genes are given only for firm matches.

>TRBV10-1|.
CASSASGTRTDTQYF
>TRBV10-1|.
CASSESPGQETQYF
>TRBV10-3|.
CATQSSYNEQFF
>TRBV5-1|.
CASSSNTNTEAFF
>TRBV30|TRBD1
CAWSGLGTGTTGTYGYTF
>TRBV5-4|.
CASSYWGGTEAFF
>TRBV7-8|TRBD1
CASSHRGQGFDEQYF
>TRBV27|TRBD2
CASKSGGLAGTDTQYF
>TRBV18|.
CASSPRDILSGNTIYF
>TRBV6-5|.
CASSYQGGETQYF
>TRBV7-3|TRBD1
CASSPDRGKTDTQYF
>TRBV6-5|.
CASSHRRGSEQYF
>TRBV5-1|.
CASSLASRAEQETQYF
>TRBV18|TRBD2
CASSPAGGRGYEQYF
>TRBV2|TRBD2
CASSRTSGGTGELFF
>TRBV11-3|TRBD1
CASSRDRRSQVWTQYF
>TRBV27|TRBD1
CASSNQGVGAYEQYF
>TRBV6-5|.
CASSFLGGPGTDTQYF
>TRBV18|TRBD2
CASSEVAGGSTDTQYF
>TRBV6-5|TRBD1
CASSYSGTGDGEQYF
>TRBV18|TRBD1
CASSATGGGYTF
>TRBV5-4|.
CASSVREPRGEQYF
>TRBV11-3|.
CASSPGEQETQYF
>TRBV28|TRBD2
CASTPLPGLDYNEQFF
>TRBV2|.
CASTQEWRGNTEAFF
>TRBV12-5|.
CASGLRGNSYNEQFF
>TRBV27|TRBD2
CASSSYLAGGLYNEQFF
>TRBV29-1|.
CSVCRGPGTGELFF
>TRBV4-1|.
CASSHTTVIGQPQHF
>TRBV6-4|TRBD2
CASSREGWNEQFF
>TRBV5-1|TRBD2
CASSLSSGREWETQYF
>TRBV5-4|.
CASSLKLTGNSGNTIYF
>TRBV6-6|.
CASTPGLYNEQFF
>TRBV23-1|TRBD1
CASSHPDRGRISLFF
>TRBV4-1|.
CASSQDLTPLGRATGGYTF
>TRBV4-3|.
CASSQTLGQPQHF
>TRBV7-6|.
CASSLGANSNTEAFF
>TRBV19|TRBD1
CASSVTGVGRGYEQYF
>TRBV29-1|.
CSAGRSYEQYF
>TRBV20-1|.
CSAEITDTQYF
>TRBV9|.
CASSPTLTGAGYNEQFF
>TRBV5-6|.
CASSLVRVLGANVLTF
>TRBV4-3|.
CASSQEGSGLSYEQYF
>TRBV19|TRBD2
CASSIRLAGGQYF
>TRBV19|TRBD2
CATGGEYQETQYF
>TRBV28|TRBD1
CASSYNRGAGELFF
>TRBV14|.
CASSQRPPAPSSYEQYF
>TRBV10-1|.
CASSADRNTEAFF
>TRBV5-1|TRBD2
CASSLVFLAGGKTSYNEQFF
>TRBV27|.
CASSTTGWGNQPQHF
>TRBV4-3|.
CASSQGSYEQYF
>TRBV6-1|.
CAARRGRSSSYEQYF
>TRBV18|TRBD1
CASSGMTGSNTEAFF
>TRBV28|.
CASSYGGSTDTQYF
>TRBV11-2|.
CASSLLKVLGEAGYEQYF